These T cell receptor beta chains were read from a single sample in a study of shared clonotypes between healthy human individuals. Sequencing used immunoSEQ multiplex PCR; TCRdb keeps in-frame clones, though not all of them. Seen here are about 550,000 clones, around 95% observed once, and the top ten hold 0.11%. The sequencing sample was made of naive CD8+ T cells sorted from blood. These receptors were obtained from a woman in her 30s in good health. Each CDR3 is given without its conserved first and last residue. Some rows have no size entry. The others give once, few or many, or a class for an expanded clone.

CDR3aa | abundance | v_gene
ASTGSSGNTIY | . | TRBV30
ASSPVGVKDGYT | once | TRBV5-1
ATSRASRINTEAF | . | TRBV15
ASSFAANYGYT | . | TRBV28
ASSLLWTVNSYNEQF | . | TRBV27
ASSATPVGEQY | . | TRBV9
ASSGRQGVHTGELF | . | TRBV2
ASTPLAGAPYEQY | . | TRBV27
ASSEAPGFYEQY | . | TRBV6-1
ASSSYREGSEKLF | . | TRBV7-9
ASSSTPEETQY | . | TRBV7-8
ASYDGGGLNEQF | . | TRBV27
ACGYSTDTQY | . | TRBV27
ASRLVTTQHEQF | . | TRBV27
ASSLGPGPEQY | . | TRBV5-1
ASSIGSSNYGYT | . | TRBV19
ASSLAGGKVTEAF | . | TRBV7-7
ASSEETGGGNEKLF | . | TRBV13